These 25 T cell receptor beta chains came from one sample sequenced in a study of identical twins. TCRdb ran MiXCR on the 5' RACE reads and lists one entry per CDR3 protein. This table has approximately 550,000 distinct CDR3 sequences, 20% to 25% appearing once. The sample was also reused in another study, on yellow fever vaccine responses in identical twins.

The sample was CD4+ T cells sorted from blood. These receptors were collected from a woman between 18 and 29 years old in good health.

The chain employs TRBV29-1 and TRBJ2-5; D not certain. Trimming took 5 bases from V and 4 from J, leaving 14 bases between them. This CDR3 spans 13 amino acids. Germline V gives CDR1 SQVTM, CDR2 ANQGSEA. CDR3 nucleotides: TGCAGCGTTCCCCGACACGAAGGAGAGACCCAGTACTTC. Its protein is CSVPRHEGETQYF.

This clonotype was counted many times. The gene calls are TRBV10-3 and TRBJ2-5, with D perhaps TRBD2 (6 bases). The length of the CDR3 is 12 residues. Trimming left V 2 bases short and J 5 bases short, with 6 bases between. From germline, CDR1 is ENHRY and CDR2 SYGVKD. The CDR3 region has the DNA TGTGCCATCAGTGAGCGGGGGGAGACCCAGTACTTC. Residues: CAISERGETQYF.

The DNA for the CDR3 is TGTGCCAGCAGCTTCTCCGGACTAGGAGGCACCGGGGAGCTGTTTTTT. It encodes CASSFSGLGGTGELFF. The chain is built from TRBV7-8 and TRBJ2-2; TRBD2 aligns across 7 bases. Germline V lookup: CDR1 SGHVS, CDR2 FQNEAQ. The CDR3 has 16 amino acids. Trimming at V came to 3 bases and at J to 4 bases, leaving 8 bases not matched to a gene. The full variable domain, rest sourced from reference TRBV7-8 and TRBJ2-2, is GAGVSQSPRYKVAKRGQDVALRCDPISGHVSLFWYQQALGQGPEFLTYFQNEAQLDKSGLPSDRFFAERPEGSVSTLKIQRTQQEDSAVYLCASSFSGLGGTGELFFGEGSRLTVL.

This sequence joins TRBV12-3 or TRBV12-4 and TRBJ1-1, with 7 bases that match TRBD1. The CDR3 loop spans 15 amino acids. V gave up 2 bases and J gave up 0 bases; unmatched junction bases: 3. CDR3 sequence (DNA): TGTGCCAGCAGTTTAAGGGGGCAGCTGAACACTGAAGCTTTCTTT. It translates to CASSLRGQLNTEAFF.

V and J are TRBV25-1 and TRBJ1-4; 9 bases are a match to TRBD1. Germline assignment: CDR1 MGHDK and CDR2 SYGVNS. The CDR3 contains 14 residues. The J segment lost 7 bases and the V segment lost 8 bases, leaving 8 bases of the junction unmatched. This chain's CDR3 is CASSADRGAEKLFF. DNA for the CDR3: TGTGCCAGCTCCGCGGACAGGGGAGCTGAAAAACTGTTTTTT. Looking up the rest from reference TRBV25-1 and TRBJ1-4 gives the full variable domain: EADIYQTPRYLVIGTGKKITLECSQTMGHDKMYWYQQDPGMELHLIHYSYGVNSTEKGDLSSESTVSRIRTEHFPLTLESARPSHTSQYLCASSADRGAEKLFFGSGTQLSVL.

In DNA, the CDR3 is TGCAGTGCCCAGACAGGGTACTACGAGCAGTACTTC. As protein: CSAQTGYYEQYF. The V and J genes are TRBV20-1 and TRBJ2-7, with 7 nucleotides matching TRBD1. There are 12 residues in the CDR3. V gave up 6 bases and J gave up 3 bases; unmatched junction bases: 5. The germline CDR1 and CDR2 sequences are DFQATT and SNEGSKA (reference sequence).

CDR3 region: CASSQERGFGLASREGNEQFF. The CDR3 bases are TGTGCCAGCAGCCAAGAGAGGGGATTTGGACTAGCGTCGAGGGAAGGCAATGAGCAGTTCTTC. The genes are TRBV3-1 and TRBJ2-1; the match to TRBD2 covers 9 bases. CDR3 length: 21 residues. With 0 bases clipped from V and 6 bases from J, the junction kept 21 bases outside the gene matches. In germline, CDR1 is LGHDT, CDR2 YNNKEL (reference sequence).

This clonotype was observed once. This chain links TRBV5-8 with TRBJ2-1; weak D call: TRBD2 (5 bases). The CDR3 is made up of 15 amino acids. The V end lost 4 bases, the J end lost 2 bases, and 13 bases lay between the germline ends. The germline gives CDR1 SGHTS, CDR2 YDEGEE. The CDR3 bases are TGTGCCAGCAGCCCTCCCTCGACTACCTACAATGAGCAGTTCTTC. This gives the protein CASSPPSTTYNEQFF.

In its sample, this clonotype was seen a few times. The CDR3 sequence is CASSNGGGSNQPQHF. The CDR3 DNA reads as TGTGCCAGTAGCAATGGTGGGGGTAGCAATCAGCCCCAGCATTTT. V and J are TRBV19 and TRBJ1-5, with TRBD1 as a possible D gene (5 bases). Trimming cost V 6 bases and J 0 bases, with 12 bases left between them. CDR1 and CDR2 (germline): LNHDA, SQIVND (reference sequence). The CDR3 loop spans 15 amino acids. Full variable domain (outside the CDR3, taken from reference TRBV19 and TRBJ1-5): DGGITQSPKYLFRKEGQNVTLSCEQNLNHDAMYWYRQDPGQGLRLIYYSQIVNDFQKGDIAEGYSVSREKKESFPLTVTSAQKNPTAFYLCASSNGGGSNQPQHFGDGTRLSIL.

This clonotype was seen just once. V and J are TRBV9 and TRBJ2-7, with TRBD1 identical over 10 bases. V was clipped by 0 bases and J by 2 bases; unmatched bases: 5. Germline-derived CDR1 and CDR2 are SGDLS and YYNGEE. The CDR3 runs to 16 residues. Written as DNA, the CDR3 is TGTGCCAGCAGCGTAGAAGACAGGGGGCGAACCTACGAGCAGTACTTC. Amino acid sequence: CASSVEDRGRTYEQYF.

This clonotype came up a few times. The gene calls are TRBV27 and TRBJ2-7; D is perhaps TRBD1 or TRBD2 (6 bases each). Germline assignment: CDR1 MNHEY and CDR2 SMNVEV (reference sequence). V dropped 8 bases and J dropped 6 bases, with 23 bases sitting between them. This CDR3 has 15 residues. CDR3 DNA: TGTGCCAGCCGTCGATCGGGGGCCTCGTCTGTCGAGCAGTACTTC. Translated, it gives CASRRSGASSVEQYF.

This clonotype was observed a few times. This chain links TRBV7-8 with TRBJ2-1, with TRBD2 identical over 14 bases. Germline-derived CDR1 and CDR2 are SGHVS and FQNEAQ. There are 17 residues in the CDR3. Losses at the gene ends were 2 bases for V and 1 base for J; bases not matched to a gene: 1. The CDR3 sequence is CASSLRTSGRSYNEQFF. The DNA of the CDR3 is TGTGCCAGCAGCTTAAGGACTAGCGGGAGGTCCTACAATGAGCAGTTCTTC.

CDR3 protein: CAISESGTGGTGELFF. The CDR3 bases are TGTGCCATCAGTGAGTCGGGAACAGGGGGCACCGGGGAGCTGTTTTTT. J is TRBJ2-2 and V is TRBV10-3, with TRBD1 matching 8 bases. Trimming removed 0 bases from V and 4 bases from J; junction bases left unmatched: 4. Looked up from germline, CDR1 is ENHRY and CDR2 is SYGVKD. The CDR3 totals 16 residues.

This clonotype was detected a few times. The V and J genes are TRBV5-1 and TRBJ1-1, with 8 positions matching TRBD1. The CDR3 spans 15 residues. V dropped 4 bases and J dropped 3; count of bases not matched to a gene: 8. Looked up from germline, CDR1 is SGHRS and CDR2 is YFSETQ. The CDR3 region is CASSPADRDDTEAFF. CDR3 in DNA: TGCGCCAGCAGCCCGGCGGACAGGGACGACACTGAAGCTTTCTTT.

V is TRBV4-1 and J is TRBJ1-6; D uncertain. There are 14 residues in the CDR3. Per germline, CDR1 MGHRA and CDR2 YSYEKL. The V gene lost 1 base and the J gene lost 12 bases, with 13 bases spanning the gap. The CDR3 region has the DNA TGCGCCAGCAGCCAAGGACCCCGGATGGAACCCCTCCACTTT. It translates to CASSQGPRMEPLHF.

The chain recombines TRBV7-9 with TRBJ2-2; 7 nucleotides match TRBD2. Germline CDR1 is SEHNR and CDR2 is FQNEAQ (reference sequence). The CDR3 is 15 residues long. V was clipped by 7 bases and J by 3 bases; unmatched bases: 8. Written as DNA, the CDR3 is TGTGCCAGCAACCGTGCGGGAGCCCACACCGGGGAGCTGTTTTTT. The encoded protein is CASNRAGAHTGELFF.

V and J are TRBV5-1 and TRBJ2-7; the D gene is possibly TRBD2 (6 bases). The CDR3 has 13 residues. Germline CDR1 is SGHRS and CDR2 is YFSETQ. V lost 0 bases and J lost 6, with 10 bases in between. The CDR3 coding sequence is TGCGCCAGCAGCTTGGTCGCGGGACCCGAGCAGTACTTC. This gives the protein CASSLVAGPEQYF. Together with reference TRBV5-1 and TRBJ2-7, the CDR3 gives the full variable domain: KAGVTQTPRYLIKTRGQQVTLSCSPISGHRSVSWYQQTPGQGLQFLFEYFSETQRNKGNFPGRFSGRQFSNSRSEMNVSTLELGDSALYLCASSLVAGPEQYFGPGTRLTVT.

This clonotype was detected only a few times. The chain is built from TRBV20-1 and TRBJ1-5; D is possibly TRBD1 (5 bases). The CDR3 extends over 16 amino acids. Per the germline V gene, CDR1 is DFQATT and CDR2 is SNEGSKA (reference sequence). The V and J ends lost 1 base and 2 bases respectively, with 15 bases between them. CDR3 nucleotides: TGCAGTGCTAGAGGTGTGGGGGAGCCGGGCAATCAGCCCCAGCATTTT. Translated: CSARGVGEPGNQPQHF.

V is TRBV10-3 and J is TRBJ2-4; 13 bases agree with TRBD2. The junction had 1 base not matched to a gene; V was cut back by 8 bases and J by 6 bases. This CDR3 region has 13 residues. Germline CDR1 and CDR2: ENHRY and SYGVKD. The CDR3, as DNA: TGTGCCATCGGGACTAGCGGGGTAAACATTCAGTACTTC. It yields the protein CAIGTSGVNIQYF.

The chain recombines TRBV3-1 with TRBJ2-7; 10 bases are shared with TRBD1. V shed 2 bases, J shed 6 bases, and the junction held 4 bases outside the gene matches. The CDR3 sequence is 14 residues long. Germline V gene sequence: CDR1 LGHDT, CDR2 YNNKEL (reference sequence). In DNA, the CDR3 is TGTGCCAGCAGCCAAAGACAGGGGGCAGGCGAGCAGTACTTC. Translation: CASSQRQGAGEQYF.

The V call is TRBV20-1, the J call TRBJ2-7; TRBD2 matches 8 bases. The CDR3 is 12 residues long. The germline gives CDR1 DFQATT, CDR2 SNEGSKA (reference sequence). With 3 bases clipped from V and 7 bases from J, the junction kept 5 bases outside the gene matches. CDR3 region: CSASGGAEEQYV. CDR3 DNA: TGCAGTGCTAGCGGGGGGGCAGAAGAGCAGTACGTC.

This clonotype was detected only once. The chain uses TRBV11-2 and TRBJ2-7; possibly TRBD2 for D (6 bases). This CDR3 is built from 14 residues. V lost 5 bases to trimming and J lost 6 bases, with 17 bases between them. Germline CDR1 and CDR2: SGHAT and FQNNGV. The CDR3 DNA reads TGTGCCAGCAGCCCCGGGGTGGCGGGATTCGAGCAGTACTTC. Amino acids: CASSPGVAGFEQYF.

This chain links TRBV6-5 with TRBJ2-1, with 8 bases that match TRBD2. Germline V gene sequence: CDR1 MNHEY, CDR2 SVGAGI. V was pared by 0 bases and J by 0 bases, with 7 bases of the junction left unmatched. CDR3 size: 18 residues. The CDR3 loop reads CASSYSVGAGGSYNEQFF. As DNA, the CDR3 is TGTGCCAGCAGTTACTCGGTGGGTGCGGGAGGCTCCTACAATGAGCAGTTCTTC.

This clonotype was counted ten times or more. CDR3 nucleotides: TGCAGCGTTGTTTGGGAGAACACTGAAGCTTTCTTT. This gives the protein CSVVWENTEAFF. This chain uses TRBV29-1 with TRBJ1-1; D ambiguous. Trimming took off 4 bases at V and 1 base at J, with 7 bases between the two ends. The CDR3 covers 12 residues. CDR1 and CDR2 (germline): SQVTM, ANQGSEA.

This clonotype showed up just a few times. The CDR3 reads CASSFGTGYNTEAFF. The DNA of the CDR3 is TGTGCCAGCAGCTTCGGGACAGGGTATAACACTGAAGCTTTCTTT. The chain couples TRBV7-9 to TRBJ1-1; 9 bases are a match to TRBD1. V lost 3 bases to trimming and J lost 2 bases; unmatched junction nucleotides: 4. This CDR3 spans 15 amino acids. Germline CDR1 SEHNR, CDR2 FQNEAQ (reference sequence).